These 16 T cell receptor beta chains came from one sample sequenced in a study of regulatory T cells in long-lasting Graves disease. Researchers made TCR beta libraries by using iRepertoire HTBI primers and running Arm-PCR on CDR3 regions. Using its own MiXCR run on the multiplex PCR reads, TCRdb lists one record per CDR3 protein. The repertoire consists of 400,000 to 500,000 distinct CDR3 sequences, with about 16% occurring once and the leading ten covering 20% to 25%. Indicated time point: newly diagnosed GD, antithyroid drugs for less than 3 months. The TCR library was made from RNA extracted from PBMCs. These data were also reused for a study on T cells in Graves' hyperthyroidism and ophthalmopathy.

The sample in question was peripheral blood mononuclear cells (PBMCs), obtained at new diagnosis, from a patient treated with antithyroid drugs. Every receptor here comes from a young woman with Graves disease.

Only a few counts were recorded for this clonotype. The chain recombines TRBV11-1 with TRBJ1-1; 10 positions agree with TRBD1. The CDR3 consists of 21 residues. J lost 3 bases, V lost 0 bases, and 19 bases had no gene match. Germline V gene sequence: CDR1 SGHAT, CDR2 FQDESV (reference sequence). DNA for the CDR3: TGTGCCAGCAGCTTAGCGCCCGGAGCTTACCGGGACAGGGGAGGACACACTGAAGCTTTCTTT. The encoded protein is CASSLAPGAYRDRGGHTEAFF. Using reference TRBV11-1 and TRBJ1-1 for the parts outside the CDR3, the full variable domain is EAEVAQSPRYKITEKSQAVAFWCDPISGHATLYWYRQILGQGPELLVQFQDESVVDDSQLPKDRFSAERLKGVDSTLKIQPAELGDSAMYLCASSLAPGAYRDRGGHTEAFFGQGTRLTVV.

The rearrangement links TRBV5-6 to TRBJ1-5; no reliable D call. Deletions cut 2 bases from V and 3 bases from J, with 12 bases between. The CDR3 spans 15 residues. Per germline, CDR1 SGHDT and CDR2 YYEEEE. CDR3 residues: CASSLGGRNNQPQHF. CDR3 in DNA: TGTGCCAGCAGCTTAGGAGGGAGGAACAATCAGCCCCAGCATTTT. Based on the CDR3 plus reference TRBV5-6 and TRBJ1-5, the full variable domain is DAGVTQSPTHLIKTRGQQVTLRCSPKSGHDTVSWYQQALGQGPQFIFQYYEEEERQRGNFPDRFSGHQFPNYSSELNVNALLLGDSALYLCASSLGGRNNQPQHFGDGTRLSIL.

In this sample, this clonotype turned up many times. The rearrangement uses TRBV20-1 and TRBJ2-5, with D perhaps matching TRBD2 (6 bases). Germline lookup yields CDR1 DFQATT and CDR2 SNEGSKA (reference sequence). The CDR3 covers 11 residues. Trimming stripped 2 bases from V and 9 bases from J, with 10 bases between. Here the CDR3 reads CSARLARPQYF. As DNA, the CDR3 is TGCAGTGCTAGACTAGCGAGGCCCCAGTACTTC.

This clonotype was seen at least ten times. J is TRBJ2-1 and V is TRBV13, with 7 bases fitting TRBD2. This CDR3 region has 20 residues. Germline values: CDR1 PRHDT, CDR2 FYEKMQ (reference sequence). The J segment lost 0 bases and the V segment lost 0 bases, leaving 14 bases of the junction unmatched. The chain's CDR3 is CASSLGFATSRKSSYNEQFF. CDR3 DNA: TGTGCCAGCAGCTTAGGTTTCGCGACTAGCCGTAAAAGCTCCTACAATGAGCAGTTCTTC.

This clonotype was found many times. J is TRBJ2-3 and V is TRBV5-1, with 9 bases lining up with TRBD2. V shed 1 base, J shed 5 bases, and the junction held 5 bases outside the gene matches. Per germline, CDR1 SGHRS and CDR2 YFSETQ. The CDR3 has 15 amino acids. The DNA for the CDR3 is TGCGCCAGCAGCTTGATAGCGGGAGATGTAGATACGCAGTATTTT. Residues: CASSLIAGDVDTQYF.

The table lists this clonotype with a few counts. The V call is TRBV6-2 or TRBV6-3, the J call TRBJ2-7; maybe TRBD2 (5 bases). The germline V and J ends were trimmed by 5 bases and 2 bases, with 16 bases remaining between them. The CDR3 sequence is 15 residues long. CDR1 is MNHEY, CDR2 SVGEGT, per germline. CDR3 loop: CASSDFLASTYEQYF. The DNA of the CDR3 is TGTGCCAGCAGTGACTTTCTAGCCTCTACCTACGAGCAGTACTTC.

This clonotype was detected a few times. The V and J genes are TRBV6-2 or TRBV6-3 and TRBJ2-2; maybe TRBD1 (5 bases). V gave up 4 bases and J gave up 5 bases, with 11 bases separating them. CDR3 length: 14 residues. The germline V gene encodes CDR1 MNHEY and CDR2 SVGEGT. The CDR3 DNA reads TGTGCCAGCAGTTCGTCAGGGTGGACCGGGGAGCTGTTTTTT. Protein: CASSSSGWTGELFF.

This clonotype was recorded at least ten times. The genes are TRBV5-6 and TRBJ2-7; 8 nucleotides agree with TRBD1. Germline-derived CDR1 and CDR2 are SGHDT and YYEEEE. This CDR3 contains 16 residues. V gave up 4 bases and J gave up 3 bases; unmatched junction bases: 12. CDR3 nucleotides: TGTGCCAGCAGCCCGATCTCGGCAGGGGGCTTCTACGAGCAGTACTTC. This gives the protein CASSPISAGGFYEQYF. Together with reference TRBV5-6 and TRBJ2-7, the CDR3 gives the full variable domain: DAGVTQSPTHLIKTRGQQVTLRCSPKSGHDTVSWYQQALGQGPQFIFQYYEEEERQRGNFPDRFSGHQFPNYSSELNVNALLLGDSALYLCASSPISAGGFYEQYFGPGTRLTVT.

The chain recombines TRBV13 with TRBJ1-3; D is uncertain. The V gene's germline CDR1 is PRHDT and CDR2 FYEKMQ (reference sequence). V lost 3 bases to trimming and J lost 2 bases, with 8 bases between them. The CDR3 spans 14 residues. Written as DNA, the CDR3 is TGTGCCAGCAGCTTCGGCAATACTGGAAACACCATATATTTT. This gives the protein CASSFGNTGNTIYF.

The sample holds a few counts of this clonotype. Possible read error: a much larger clone is one base away. The rearrangement uses TRBV12-3 or TRBV12-4 and TRBJ2-3; 14 bases map to TRBD2. The CDR3 is made up of 17 amino acids. The CDR3 nucleotides are TGTGCCGGCAGTTTAGATCCGGGACTAGCGGGAGCAGATACGCAGTATTTT. Translation: CAGSLDPGLAGADTQYF.

This clonotype was observed many times. The gene calls are TRBV7-3 and TRBJ2-7; D possibly matches TRBD1 or TRBD2 (5 bases each). The CDR3 covers 15 residues. Germline-derived CDR1 and CDR2 are SGHTA and FQGTGA. The V gene lost 0 bases and the J gene lost 5 bases, with 14 bases spanning the gap. The CDR3 is CASSLTGGVGDEQYF. The CDR3 nucleotides read TGTGCCAGCAGCTTAACGGGCGGAGTGGGGGACGAGCAGTACTTC. Combining the CDR3 with reference TRBV7-3 and TRBJ2-7 gives the whole variable domain GAGVSQTPSNKVTEKGKYVELRCDPISGHTALYWYRQSLGQGPEFLIYFQGTGAADDSGLPNDRFFAVRPEGSVSTLKIQRTERGDSAVYLCASSLTGGVGDEQYFGPGTRLTVT.

This clonotype has at least ten counts. V and J are TRBV7-8 and TRBJ2-1; no clear D gene. The V gene's germline CDR1 is SGHVS and CDR2 FQNEAQ. Trimming left V 5 bases short and J 3 bases short, with 26 bases between. The CDR3 spans 19 residues. CDR3 sequence reads: CASSPPLTRHDQVYNEQFF. The CDR3 coding sequence is TGTGCCAGCAGCCCGCCACTAACCCGACACGACCAGGTCTACAATGAGCAGTTCTTC.

This clonotype was recorded a few times. J is TRBJ2-1 and V is TRBV9; 13 bases align to TRBD2. Germline loops: CDR1 SGDLS, CDR2 YYNGEE. The J segment lost 4 bases and the V segment lost 2 bases, leaving 3 bases of the junction unmatched. This CDR3 is built from 16 residues. The DNA of the CDR3 is TGTGCCAGCAGCGTCGGGACTAGCGGGATGTACAATGAGCAGTTCTTC. This gives the protein CASSVGTSGMYNEQFF.

The chain is built from TRBV4-2 and TRBJ2-5; D may match TRBD1 or TRBD2 (5 bases each). Deletions cut 0 bases from V and 3 bases from J, with 14 bases between. Per the germline V gene, CDR1 is LGHNA and CDR2 is YNFKEQ. CDR3 size: 16 residues. The CDR3 sequence: CASSQDPDVGEETQYF. CDR3 in DNA: TGTGCCAGCAGCCAAGATCCTGACGTGGGGGAAGAGACCCAGTACTTC.

The rearrangement uses TRBV11-3 and TRBJ2-2, with D unclear. The germline V gene has CDR1 SGHNT and CDR2 YENEEA. Trimming removed 3 bases at V and 0 bases at J, with 20 bases between. This CDR3 has 19 residues. The CDR3 sequence: CASSFARSGARSNTGELFF. The CDR3 DNA reads TGTGCCAGCAGCTTTGCCCGGTCGGGTGCTCGTTCGAACACCGGGGAGCTGTTTTTT.

This clonotype was found many times. V and J are TRBV7-2 and TRBJ2-7; D ambiguous. This CDR3 is built from 16 residues. The germline V and J ends were trimmed by 4 bases and 2 bases, with 18 bases remaining between them. Germline V gene lookup returns CDR1 SGHTA and CDR2 FQGNSA. CDR3: CASSSATAAAAYEQYF. The CDR3 DNA sequence: TGTGCCAGCAGCTCAGCCACGGCGGCGGCGGCCTACGAGCAGTACTTC.